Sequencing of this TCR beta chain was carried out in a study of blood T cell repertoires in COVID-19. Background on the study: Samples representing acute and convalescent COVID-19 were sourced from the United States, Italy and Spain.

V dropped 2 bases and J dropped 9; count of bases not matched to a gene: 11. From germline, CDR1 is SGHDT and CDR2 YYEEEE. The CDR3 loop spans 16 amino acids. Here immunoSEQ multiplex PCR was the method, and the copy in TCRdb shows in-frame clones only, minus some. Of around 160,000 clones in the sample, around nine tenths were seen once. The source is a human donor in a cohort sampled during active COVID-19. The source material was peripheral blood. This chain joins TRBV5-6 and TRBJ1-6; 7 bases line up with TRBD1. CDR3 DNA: TGTGCCAGCAGCTTCGAGGGGGCGCGATGGAGTTCACCCCTCCACTTT. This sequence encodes CASSFEGARWSSPLHF.